Listed below are T cell receptor beta chains from one sample, sequenced in a study of blood T cells in healthy people across ages. TCRdb re-derived calls from the 5' RACE reads in MiXCR, one entry per CDR3 protein. The repertoire holds roughly 1.4 million distinct CDR3 sequences, with 45% to 70% as singletons. The sequenced sample was blood. All receptors come from a man between 18 and 29 years old in good health. Both conserved end residues are part of each CDR3. A D gene is named only where the DNA matches it firmly. Some rows mark clone size as missing; the rest say once, few, many or name a class of expanded clone.

v_call: TRBV6-2/TRBV6-3
clone_size: NA
j_call: TRBJ2-7
d_call: TRBD1
cdr3_aa: CASSDGQGNYEQYF
cdr3_nt: TGTGCCAGCAGCGACGGACAGGGCAACTACGAGCAGTACTTC

v_call: TRBV4-1
clone_size: few
j_call: TRBJ2-5
d_call: NA
cdr3_aa: CASSQIGQETQYF
cdr3_nt: TGCGCCAGCAGCCAAATAGGTCAAGAGACCCAGTACTTC

v_call: TRBV12-3/TRBV12-4
clone_size: once
j_call: TRBJ2-1
d_call: TRBD2
cdr3_aa: CATRRASGYNEQFF
cdr3_nt: TGTGCCACGCGACGGGCTAGCGGCTACAATGAGCAGTTCTTC

v_call: TRBV27
clone_size: NA
j_call: TRBJ2-7
d_call: NA
cdr3_aa: CASSLWAEPYEQYF
cdr3_nt: TGTGCCAGCAGTTTATGGGCGGAACCCTACGAGCAGTACTTC

v_call: TRBV3-1
clone_size: once
j_call: TRBJ2-3
d_call: NA
cdr3_aa: CASSQLDGPDTQYF
cdr3_nt: TGTGCCAGCAGCCAACTTGATGGGCCAGATACGCAGTATTTT

v_call: TRBV4-1
clone_size: NA
j_call: TRBJ2-2
d_call: NA
cdr3_aa: CASSQVDRMDGELFF
cdr3_nt: TGCGCCAGCAGCCAAGTTGACAGGATGGACGGGGAGCTGTTTTTT

v_call: TRBV20-1
clone_size: NA
j_call: TRBJ2-3
d_call: NA
cdr3_aa: CSARSGGIVDTQYF
cdr3_nt: TGCAGTGCTAGATCAGGGGGGATAGTAGATACGCAGTATTTT

v_call: TRBV7-2
clone_size: NA
j_call: TRBJ2-7
d_call: NA
cdr3_aa: CASSFRRSTLGEQYF
cdr3_nt: TGTGCCAGCAGCTTTCGGAGGTCCACACTGGGAGAGCAGTACTTC

v_call: TRBV20-1
clone_size: few
j_call: TRBJ2-7
d_call: NA
cdr3_aa: CSSTMDLHPYEQYF
cdr3_nt: TGCAGCTCAACTATGGATCTACACCCCTACGAGCAGTACTTC

v_call: TRBV6-2/TRBV6-3
clone_size: NA
j_call: TRBJ2-7
d_call: NA
cdr3_aa: CASKGQGLTYEQYF
cdr3_nt: TGTGCCAGCAAAGGTCAGGGGTTGACCTACGAGCAGTACTTC

v_call: TRBV4-2
clone_size: NA
j_call: TRBJ2-7
d_call: TRBD1
cdr3_aa: CASSQDPLPGQGGYEQYF
cdr3_nt: TGTGCCAGCAGCCAAGATCCCCTTCCGGGACAGGGGGGCTACGAGCAGTACTTC

v_call: TRBV12-3/TRBV12-4
clone_size: NA
j_call: TRBJ2-7
d_call: NA
cdr3_aa: CASSFEGPTYYEQYF
cdr3_nt: TGTGCCAGCAGTTTCGAGGGGCCAACGTACTACGAGCAGTACTTC

v_call: TRBV28
clone_size: NA
j_call: TRBJ1-2
d_call: NA
cdr3_aa: CASSPRSGARGYTF
cdr3_nt: TGTGCCAGCAGTCCCCGGTCAGGGGCTCGGGGCTACACCTTC

v_call: TRBV7-2
clone_size: NA
j_call: TRBJ2-3
d_call: NA
cdr3_aa: CASSLEVGADTQYF
cdr3_nt: TGTGCCAGCAGCTTAGAGGTGGGCGCAGATACGCAGTATTTT

v_call: TRBV20-1
clone_size: NA
j_call: TRBJ2-3
d_call: NA
cdr3_aa: CSAKRTGLRTDTQYF
cdr3_nt: TGCAGTGCAAAGAGGACTGGACTACGAACAGATACGCAGTATTTT

v_call: TRBV6-5
clone_size: NA
j_call: TRBJ1-1
d_call: NA
cdr3_aa: CASSYSNSNTEAFF
cdr3_nt: TGTGCCAGCAGTTACTCTAACAGCAACACTGAAGCTTTCTTT

v_call: TRBV20-1
clone_size: NA
j_call: TRBJ1-1
d_call: NA
cdr3_aa: CSARVGQPHTEAFF
cdr3_nt: TGCAGTGCTAGAGTCGGACAGCCACACACTGAAGCTTTCTTT

v_call: TRBV12-3/TRBV12-4
clone_size: NA
j_call: TRBJ2-1
d_call: TRBD2
cdr3_aa: CASCPGASGIGEQFF
cdr3_nt: TGTGCCAGCTGCCCTGGGGCTAGCGGGATTGGGGAGCAGTTCTTC

v_call: TRBV20-1
clone_size: NA
j_call: TRBJ2-5
d_call: NA
cdr3_aa: CSARDSRENKETQYF
cdr3_nt: TGCAGTGCTAGAGATTCCAGGGAGAACAAAGAGACCCAGTACTTC

v_call: TRBV7-8
clone_size: NA
j_call: TRBJ1-2
d_call: NA
cdr3_aa: CASSSRPGGEGFGYTF
cdr3_nt: TGTGCCAGCAGCTCCCGCCCCGGGGGAGAGGGTTTTGGCTACACCTTC

v_call: TRBV7-2
clone_size: few
j_call: TRBJ1-2
d_call: NA
cdr3_aa: CASSLRPGRMDGYTF
cdr3_nt: TGTGCCAGCAGTTTACGGCCGGGGCGCATGGATGGCTACACCTTC

v_call: TRBV20-1
clone_size: few
j_call: TRBJ2-7
d_call: NA
cdr3_aa: CSVRDPGSYEQYF
cdr3_nt: TGCAGTGTTAGAGATCCCGGGAGCTATGAGCAGTACTTC

v_call: TRBV20-1
clone_size: few
j_call: TRBJ2-7
d_call: TRBD2
cdr3_aa: CSASELAGDPGVEQYF
cdr3_nt: TGCAGTGCTAGTGAACTAGCGGGGGACCCTGGGGTAGAGCAGTACTTC

v_call: TRBV20-1
clone_size: NA
j_call: TRBJ1-5
d_call: TRBD1
cdr3_aa: CSAGQGLNQPQHF
cdr3_nt: TGCAGTGCCGGACAGGGCCTCAATCAGCCCCAGCATTTT

v_call: TRBV27
clone_size: NA
j_call: TRBJ2-3
d_call: TRBD1
cdr3_aa: CASSLYRDRGPHTQYF
cdr3_nt: TGTGCCAGCAGTTTATACCGGGACAGGGGCCCCCATACGCAGTATTTT

v_call: TRBV7-9
clone_size: NA
j_call: TRBJ1-2
d_call: NA
cdr3_aa: CASSLNLDYGYTF
cdr3_nt: TGTGCCAGCAGCTTAAATTTGGACTATGGCTACACCTTC

v_call: TRBV12-3/TRBV12-4
clone_size: NA
j_call: TRBJ2-7
d_call: TRBD2
cdr3_aa: CASTGGLAGPSYEQYF
cdr3_nt: TGTGCCAGCACAGGCGGACTAGCGGGACCCTCCTACGAGCAGTACTTC

v_call: TRBV29-1
clone_size: NA
j_call: TRBJ1-2
d_call: TRBD1
cdr3_aa: CSVEPGQGVGYTF
cdr3_nt: TGCAGCGTTGAGCCGGGACAGGGAGTTGGCTACACCTTC